This T cell receptor beta chain derives from a study of long-term antiretroviral therapy in people with HIV. Run at survey level, the immunoSEQ assay was version v3.0. Sequencing was performed with immunoSEQ multiplex PCR; in TCRdb, only in-frame clones are kept and a portion is missing. The profile shows approximately 30,000 clones, around four fifths of them singletons. About this clone: Its antigen is unknown.

Study-wide results and limits: The repertoire was dominated at all time points by clones expanded before ART. No data on ART adherence, viral resistance or therapy changes. Among HIV repertoires, CDR3 length ranges were narrower than those of controls. Post-treatment diversity went higher with ART but stayed below transplant donor controls.

The CDR3 loop spans 14 amino acids. Germline V lookup: CDR1 LNHDA, CDR2 SQIVND (reference sequence). V lost 1 base, J lost 5 bases, and 11 bases lay in between. This specimen was unsorted PBMCs, taken 0.8 years before starting antiretroviral therapy. This clonotype was sampled from a man between 18 and 29 years old with HIV. The rearrangement uses TRBV19 and TRBJ1-2; D possibly corresponds to TRBD1 (6 bases). The CDR3 DNA reads as TGTGCCAGTAGTATAGGGACAGTGATGTATGGCTACACCTTC. Translation gives CASSIGTVMYGYTF.